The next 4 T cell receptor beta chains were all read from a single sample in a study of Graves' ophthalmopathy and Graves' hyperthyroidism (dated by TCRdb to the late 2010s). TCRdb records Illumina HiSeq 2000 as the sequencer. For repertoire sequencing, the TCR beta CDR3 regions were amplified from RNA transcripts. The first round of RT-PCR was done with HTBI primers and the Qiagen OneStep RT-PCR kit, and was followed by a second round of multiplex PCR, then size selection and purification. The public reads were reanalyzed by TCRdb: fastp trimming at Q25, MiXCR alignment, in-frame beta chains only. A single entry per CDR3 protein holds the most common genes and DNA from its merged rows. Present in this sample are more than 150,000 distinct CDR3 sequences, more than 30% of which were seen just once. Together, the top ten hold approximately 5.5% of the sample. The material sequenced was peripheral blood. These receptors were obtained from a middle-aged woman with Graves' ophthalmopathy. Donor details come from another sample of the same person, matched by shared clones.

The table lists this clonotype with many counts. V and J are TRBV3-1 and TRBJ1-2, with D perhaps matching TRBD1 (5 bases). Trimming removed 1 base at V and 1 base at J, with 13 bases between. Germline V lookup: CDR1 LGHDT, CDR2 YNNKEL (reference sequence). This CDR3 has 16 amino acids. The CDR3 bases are TGTGCCAGCAGCCAAGTTGTCGGGGGATTTAACTATGGCTACACCTTC. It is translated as CASSQVVGGFNYGYTF.

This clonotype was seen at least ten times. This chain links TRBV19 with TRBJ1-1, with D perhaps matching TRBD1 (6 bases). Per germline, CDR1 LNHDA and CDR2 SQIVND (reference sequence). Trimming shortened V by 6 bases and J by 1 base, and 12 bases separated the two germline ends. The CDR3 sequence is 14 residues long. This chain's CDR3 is CASRLQGGNTEAFF. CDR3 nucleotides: TGTGCCAGTAGGCTACAGGGAGGGAACACTGAAGCTTTCTTT. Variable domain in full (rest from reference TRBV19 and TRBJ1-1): DGGITQSPKYLFRKEGQNVTLSCEQNLNHDAMYWYRQDPGQGLRLIYYSQIVNDFQKGDIAEGYSVSREKKESFPLTVTSAQKNPTAFYLCASRLQGGNTEAFFGQGTRLTVV.

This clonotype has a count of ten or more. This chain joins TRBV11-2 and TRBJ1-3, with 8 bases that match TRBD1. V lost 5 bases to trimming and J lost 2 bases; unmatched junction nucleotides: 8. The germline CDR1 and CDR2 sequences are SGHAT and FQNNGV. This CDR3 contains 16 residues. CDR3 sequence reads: CASSPRGTGAGNTIYF. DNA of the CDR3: TGTGCCAGCAGCCCCCGGGGGACAGGTGCTGGAAACACCATATATTTT.

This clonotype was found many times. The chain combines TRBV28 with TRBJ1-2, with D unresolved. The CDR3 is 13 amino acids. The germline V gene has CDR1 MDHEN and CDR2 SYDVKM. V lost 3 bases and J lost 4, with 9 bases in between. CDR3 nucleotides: TGTGCCAGCAGTTTCCGGGCGGGCTATGGCTACACCTTC. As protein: CASSFRAGYGYTF.